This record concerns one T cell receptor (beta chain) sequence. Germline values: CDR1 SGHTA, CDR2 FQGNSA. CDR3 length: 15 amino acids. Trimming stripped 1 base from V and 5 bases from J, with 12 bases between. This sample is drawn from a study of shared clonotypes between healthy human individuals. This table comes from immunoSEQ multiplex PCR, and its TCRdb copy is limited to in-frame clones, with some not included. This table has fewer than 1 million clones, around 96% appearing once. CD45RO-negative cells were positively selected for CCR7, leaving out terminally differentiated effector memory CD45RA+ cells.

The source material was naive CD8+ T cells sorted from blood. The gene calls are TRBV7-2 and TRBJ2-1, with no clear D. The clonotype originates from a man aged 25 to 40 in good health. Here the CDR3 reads CASSLVGGLNNEQFF. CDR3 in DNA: TGTGCCAGCAGCTTAGTGGGTGGGCTAAACAATGAGCAGTTCTTC.